The sequence of this T cell receptor (beta chain) was determined in a study of blood T cell repertoires in COVID-19. CDR1 KGHSH and CDR2 LQKENI come from the germline V gene. The CDR3 sequence is 16 residues long. J lost 6 bases, V lost 1 base, and 9 bases had no gene match. How the authors handled the data: Amplifying reference gene primers gave estimates of nucleated cell counts. Repertoires were generated with immunoSEQ multiplex PCR, while TCRdb's copy carries only in-frame clones and drops some. The V and J calls and clone size come from that table; D and trimming were worked out from the DNA. The sample shows 210,000 or so clones, approximately 80% of them seen only once. The study recruited people aged 18 to 89 years across about two dozen US areas.

The clonotype originates from a man aged 25 to 40 with acute COVID-19. Input material: PBMCs or T cells enriched from blood (not recorded which). V usage is TRBV18 and J usage is TRBJ2-1; TRBD2 matches 7 bases. CDR3 protein: CASSPLVPAGINEQFF. As DNA, the CDR3 is TGTGCCAGCTCACCACTGGTTCCAGCGGGGATCAATGAGCAGTTCTTC.